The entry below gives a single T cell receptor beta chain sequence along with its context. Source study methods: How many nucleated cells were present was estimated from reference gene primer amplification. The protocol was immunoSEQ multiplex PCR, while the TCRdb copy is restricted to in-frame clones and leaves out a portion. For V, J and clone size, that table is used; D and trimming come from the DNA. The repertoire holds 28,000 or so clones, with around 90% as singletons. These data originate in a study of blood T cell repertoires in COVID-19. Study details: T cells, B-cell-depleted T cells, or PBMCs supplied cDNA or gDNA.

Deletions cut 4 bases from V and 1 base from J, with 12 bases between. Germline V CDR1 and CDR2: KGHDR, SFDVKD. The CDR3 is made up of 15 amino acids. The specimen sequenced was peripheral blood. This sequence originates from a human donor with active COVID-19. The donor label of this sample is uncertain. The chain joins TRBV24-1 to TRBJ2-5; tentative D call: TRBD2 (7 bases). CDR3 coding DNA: TGTGCCACCAGTGAAAGGGGGGGAGGCCAAGAGACCCAGTACTTC. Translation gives CATSERGGGQETQYF.